This entry features one T cell receptor beta chain sequence. These data originate in a study of cytotoxic CD8 clonotypes in ibrutinib-treated CLL. Trimming took 3 bases from V and 8 from J, leaving 15 bases between them. CDR1 SGDLS and CDR2 YYNGEE come from the germline V gene. The CDR3 has 15 amino acids. Libraries were prepared by immunoSEQ multiplex PCR; TCRdb keeps only in-frame clonotypes and omits some of them. The profile shows about 57,000 clones, approximately 60% of them singletons. The sequencing here drew on PBMCs, taken after 24 months of ibrutinib treatment. This sequence originates from a human donor with chronic lymphocytic leukemia. This rearrangement joins TRBV9 to TRBJ1-6; D remains unclear. CDR3 protein: CASSALVGFDSPLHF. Written as DNA, the CDR3 is TGTGCCAGCAGCGCTTTGGTCGGGTTCGATTCACCCCTCCACTTT.